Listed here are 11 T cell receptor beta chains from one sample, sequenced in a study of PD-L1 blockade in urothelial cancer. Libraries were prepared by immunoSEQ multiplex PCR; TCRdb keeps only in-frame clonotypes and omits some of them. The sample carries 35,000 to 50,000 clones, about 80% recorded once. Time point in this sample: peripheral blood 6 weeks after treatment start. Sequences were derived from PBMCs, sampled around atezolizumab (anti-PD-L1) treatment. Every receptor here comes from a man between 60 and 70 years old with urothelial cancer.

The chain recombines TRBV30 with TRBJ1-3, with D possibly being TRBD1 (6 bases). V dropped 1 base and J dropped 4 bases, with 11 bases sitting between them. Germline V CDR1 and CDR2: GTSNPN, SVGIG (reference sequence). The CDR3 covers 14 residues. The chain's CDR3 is CAWSARGNGNTIYF. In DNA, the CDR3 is TGTGCCTGGAGTGCAAGGGGGAACGGAAACACCATATATTTT.

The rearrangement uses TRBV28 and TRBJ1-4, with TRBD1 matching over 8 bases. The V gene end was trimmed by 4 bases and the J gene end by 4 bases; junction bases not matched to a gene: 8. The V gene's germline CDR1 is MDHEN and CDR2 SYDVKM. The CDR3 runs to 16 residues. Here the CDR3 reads CASSSPRTGYNEKLFF. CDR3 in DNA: TGTGCCAGCAGTTCCCCCAGGACAGGGTATAATGAAAAACTGTTTTTT.

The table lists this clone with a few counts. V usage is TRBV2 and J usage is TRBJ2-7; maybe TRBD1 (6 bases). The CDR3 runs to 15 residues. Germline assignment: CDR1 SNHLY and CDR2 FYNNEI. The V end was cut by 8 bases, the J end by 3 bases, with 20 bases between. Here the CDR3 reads CASRLRGPSDYEQYF. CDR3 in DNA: TGTGCCAGCCGCCTCAGGGGCCCCTCGGACTACGAGCAGTACTTC.

CDR3 in DNA: TGTGCCTCTAGAGAAGGGAGCGTTTACAATGAGCAGTTCTTC. It translates to CASREGSVYNEQFF. The V and J genes are TRBV18 and TRBJ2-1, with TRBD2 as a possible D gene (5 bases). V was clipped by 11 bases and J by 4 bases, with 18 bases between them. This CDR3 is built from 14 residues. Germline-derived CDR1 and CDR2 are KGHSH and LQKENI.

The CDR3 is CASSYGTGPYEQYF. Here the CDR3 DNA reads TGTGCCAGCAGTTACGGTACAGGTCCCTACGAGCAGTACTTC. The V call is TRBV6-6, the J call TRBJ2-7; possible D gene TRBD1, 5 bases. Germline CDR1 is MNHNY and CDR2 is SVGAGI (reference sequence). Trimming cost V 2 bases and J 2 bases, with 10 bases left between them. The CDR3 sequence is 14 residues long.

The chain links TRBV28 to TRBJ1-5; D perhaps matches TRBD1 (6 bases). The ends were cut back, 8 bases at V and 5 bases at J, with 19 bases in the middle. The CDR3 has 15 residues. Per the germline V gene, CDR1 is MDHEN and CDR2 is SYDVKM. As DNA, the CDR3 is TGTGCCAGCCTAACACCGGACAGCCTGGATCAGCCCCAGCATTTT. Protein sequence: CASLTPDSLDQPQHF.

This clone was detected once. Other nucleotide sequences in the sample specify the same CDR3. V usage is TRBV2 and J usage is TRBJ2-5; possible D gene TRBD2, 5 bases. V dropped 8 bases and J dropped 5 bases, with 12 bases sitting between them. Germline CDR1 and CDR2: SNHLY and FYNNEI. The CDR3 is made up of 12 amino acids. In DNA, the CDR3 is TGTGCCAGCTCAGGAACGGGGGAGACCCAGTACTTC. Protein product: CASSGTGETQYF.

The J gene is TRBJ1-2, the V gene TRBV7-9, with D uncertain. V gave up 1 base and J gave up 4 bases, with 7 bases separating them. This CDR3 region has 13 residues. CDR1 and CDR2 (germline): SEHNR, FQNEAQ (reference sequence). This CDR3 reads CASSLGGVYGYTF. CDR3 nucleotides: TGTGCCAGCAGCTTAGGGGGAGTCTATGGCTACACCTTC. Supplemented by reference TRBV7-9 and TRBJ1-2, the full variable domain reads DTGVSQNPRHKITKRGQNVTFRCDPISEHNRLYWYRQTLGQGPEFLTYFQNEAQLEKSRLLSDRFSAERPKGSFSTLEIQRTEQGDSAMYLCASSLGGVYGYTFGSGTRLTVV.

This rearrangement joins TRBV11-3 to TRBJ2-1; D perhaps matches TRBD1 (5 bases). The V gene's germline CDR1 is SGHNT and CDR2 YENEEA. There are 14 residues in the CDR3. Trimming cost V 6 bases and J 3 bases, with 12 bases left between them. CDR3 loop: CASSRSGFYNEQFF. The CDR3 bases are TGTGCCAGCAGTCGGTCAGGGTTCTACAATGAGCAGTTCTTC. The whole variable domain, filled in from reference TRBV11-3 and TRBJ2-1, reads EAGVVQSPRYKIIEKKQPVAFWCNPISGHNTLYWYLQNLGQGPELLIRYENEEAVDDSQLPKDRFSAERLKGVDSTLKIQPAELGDSAVYLCASSRSGFYNEQFFGPGTRLTVL.

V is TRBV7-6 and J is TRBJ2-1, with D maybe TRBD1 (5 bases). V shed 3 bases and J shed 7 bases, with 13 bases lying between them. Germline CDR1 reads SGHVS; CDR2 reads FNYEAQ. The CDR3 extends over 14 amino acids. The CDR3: CASSFVEGVNEQFF. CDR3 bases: TGTGCCAGCAGCTTTGTGGAAGGGGTAAATGAGCAGTTCTTC.

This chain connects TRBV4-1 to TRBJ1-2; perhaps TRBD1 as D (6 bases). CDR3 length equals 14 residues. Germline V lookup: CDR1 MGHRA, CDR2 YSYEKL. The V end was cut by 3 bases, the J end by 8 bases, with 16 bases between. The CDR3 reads CASSHARGLRGYTF. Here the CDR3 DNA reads TGCGCCAGCAGCCACGCCAGGGGCCTACGGGGCTACACCTTC.